Below, 25 T cell receptor beta chains from the same sample are listed, as sequenced in a study of breast tumors, draining lymph nodes, adjacent tissues. TCRdb passed the multiplex PCR reads through MiXCR, listing each CDR3 protein once. The sample has more than 250,000 distinct CDR3 sequences, 30% to 35% seen once; the top ten hold more than 0.85%. The lymph nodes were axillary draining lymph nodes from breast cancer patients. The sequencing sample was made of axillary lymph node tissue. The receptors originated from a female donor with breast cancer. Some clones in this sample may be carry-over from other donors' samples.

As for this clonotype: A single base separates this from a much larger clone, so it may be a read error. The rearrangement joins TRBV12-5 to TRBJ2-7; 7 nucleotides match TRBD2. Looked up from germline, CDR1 is LGHNT and CDR2 is FRNRAP. V dropped 4 bases and J dropped 5; count of bases not matched to a gene: 8. The CDR3 extends over 14 amino acids. In DNA form, the CDR3 reads TGTGCTAGTGGTTACAATTCGGGGGGACACGAGCAGTACTTC. It yields the protein CASGYNSGGHEQYF. Variable domain in full (rest from reference TRBV12-5 and TRBJ2-7): DARVTQTPRHKVTEMGQEVTMRCQPILGHNTVFWYRQTMMQGLELLAYFRNRAPLDDSGMPKDRFSAEMPDATLATLKIQPSEPRDSAVYFCASGYNSGGHEQYFGPGTRLTVT.

The chain uses TRBV15 and TRBJ1-1, with 12 bases fitting TRBD1. V shed 1 base and J 4 bases; nucleotides not matched to a gene: 13. Germline values: CDR1 LNHNV, CDR2 YYDKDF (reference sequence). The CDR3 extends over 19 amino acids. The CDR3, as DNA: TGTGCCACCAGCAGAGGAGGGACAGGGGGCGCGGGCGGGGGCACTGAAGCTTTCTTT. Amino acids: CATSRGGTGGAGGGTEAFF.

V and J are TRBV14 and TRBJ1-6; D may be TRBD1 (6 bases). The V gene's germline CDR1 is SGHDN and CDR2 FVKESK. V shed 4 bases and J shed 10 bases, with 20 bases lying between them. The CDR3 totals 16 residues. CDR3 sequence reads: CASSLRGRGSRSPLHF. CDR3 DNA sequence: TGTGCCAGCAGCCTTCGGGGAAGGGGGTCTCGGTCACCCCTCCACTTT.

Notes on this clonotype: One base away lies a much larger clone, so this may be a sequencing read error. This chain joins TRBV11-2 and TRBJ2-1; no firm D call. Per germline, CDR1 SGHAT and CDR2 FQNNGV. The CDR3 sequence is 12 residues long. Here the CDR3 DNA reads TGTGCCAGCAGCTTGGACCACAATGCGCAGTTCTTC. It is translated as CASSLDHNAQFF.

This clonotype came up many times. The rearrangement joins TRBV20-1 to TRBJ2-1; 9 nucleotides match TRBD2. The CDR3 is 14 amino acids. Germline V gene sequence: CDR1 DFQATT, CDR2 SNEGSKA (reference sequence). The V gene end was trimmed by 0 bases and the J gene end by 7 bases; junction bases not matched to a gene: 4. This CDR3 is CSARDLAGLNEQFF. The CDR3, as DNA: TGCAGTGCTAGAGATCTAGCGGGGTTGAATGAGCAGTTCTTC.

Turning to this clonotype: Possible read error: a much larger clone is one base away. The chain has TRBV15 and TRBJ1-6, with a tentative D call TRBD1 (5 bases). V lost 10 bases to trimming and J lost 8 bases, with 21 bases between them. The CDR3 runs to 15 residues. From germline, CDR1 is LNHNV and CDR2 YYDKDF (reference sequence). The CDR3 is CASSFSRVRDSPLHF. The DNA for the CDR3 is TGTGCCAGCAGTTTTTCCAGGGTGAGGGATTCACCCCTCCACTTT.

A few counts support this clonotype. The chain recombines TRBV27 with TRBJ2-3; D unclear. Trimming stripped 6 bases from V and 1 base from J, with 8 bases between. The CDR3 has 13 residues. Germline V gene data show CDR1 as MNHEY and CDR2 as SMNVEV (reference sequence). The CDR3 protein is CASRLLGTDTQYF. The CDR3 DNA is TGTGCCAGCAGACTTCTCGGCACAGATACGCAGTATTTT.

Many counts were recorded for this clonotype. The V gene is TRBV24-1, the J gene TRBJ2-2; 10 nucleotides line up with TRBD2. CDR1 and CDR2 from the germline V gene are KGHDR and SFDVKD. The trim removed 5 bases at V and 6 bases at J, leaving 2 bases unmatched. The CDR3 sequence is 14 residues long. Written as DNA, the CDR3 is TGTGCCACCAGTGCCGGGACTAGCGCCGGGGAGCTGTTTTTT. It translates to CATSAGTSAGELFF.

This clonotype occurred many times. This chain uses TRBV11-2 with TRBJ2-1; D gene uncertain. Germline-derived CDR1 and CDR2 are SGHAT and FQNNGV. The ends were cut back, 2 bases at V and 13 bases at J, with 9 bases in the middle. CDR3 length: 11 residues. CDR3 region: CASSLTQLQFF. CDR3 bases: TGTGCCAGCAGCTTAACCCAGCTTCAGTTCTTC.

The chain combines TRBV3-1 with TRBJ2-1; 7 nucleotides match TRBD2. The CDR3 runs to 12 residues. V lost 1 base, J lost 9 bases, and 0 bases stayed unmatched. The V gene's germline CDR1 is LGHDT and CDR2 YNNKEL (reference sequence). CDR3 in amino acids: CASSQGEGEQFF. The CDR3 DNA reads TGTGCCAGCAGCCAAGGGGAGGGTGAGCAGTTCTTC.

This clonotype was recorded at least ten times. The gene calls are TRBV30 and TRBJ1-2; no definite D call. The CDR3 runs to 13 residues. V lost 0 bases and J lost 6, with 11 bases in between. The V gene's germline CDR1 is GTSNPN and CDR2 SVGIG (reference sequence). The CDR3 DNA reads TGTGCCTGGAGTGTACAGTGGCGGGATGGCTACACCTTC. Its protein is CAWSVQWRDGYTF.

This clonotype has ten or more counts. The chain employs TRBV12-3 or TRBV12-4 and TRBJ1-5; D is unclear. Trimming stripped 6 bases from V and 3 bases from J, with 15 bases between. The CDR3 runs 15 residues. The CDR3 DNA sequence: TGTGCCAGCAGCCCGATGGCGGGTGCCAATCAGCCCCAGCATTTT. It is translated as CASSPMAGANQPQHF.

This clonotype showed up many times. The CDR3 DNA sequence: TGTGCCAGCAGAACGACTAGCGGGAGTCGTATCTCCTACAATGAGCAGTTCTTC. Translating it yields CASRTTSGSRISYNEQFF. This chain joins TRBV12-3 or TRBV12-4 and TRBJ2-1; TRBD2 matches at 12 bases. V was pared by 6 bases and J by 0 bases, with 9 bases of the junction left unmatched. The CDR3 has 18 amino acids.

Turning to this clonotype: Compared with germline, one end of the junction differs, possibly owing to a read error. The CDR3 sequence is CASSPNSPPHF. The CDR3, as DNA: TGTGCCAGCAGCCCAAATTCACCCCCCCACTTT. This chain joins TRBV11-2 and TRBJ1-6; D is ambiguous. CDR3 size: 11 residues. Germline V gene sequence: CDR1 SGHAT, CDR2 FQNNGV.

This clonotype was seen repeatedly, ten times or more. V usage is TRBV4-3 and J usage is TRBJ1-2; D unclear. This CDR3 is 16 amino acids long. With 3 bases removed from V and 4 bases from J, the gap between germline ends came to 18 bases. CDR1 LGHNA and CDR2 YSLEER come from the germline V gene. The CDR3 is CASSHGGLDVVYGYTF. The CDR3, as DNA: TGCGCCAGCAGCCACGGTGGTCTAGATGTTGTCTATGGCTACACCTTC.

This clonotype was counted at least ten times. The V gene is TRBV20-1, the J gene TRBJ2-7; 7 bases align to TRBD2. The CDR3 sequence is 13 residues long. V was pared by 3 bases and J by 4 bases, with 6 bases of the junction left unmatched. CDR1 DFQATT and CDR2 SNEGSKA come from the germline V gene (reference sequence). CDR3 amino acids: CSASETSLYEQYF. The CDR3 DNA reads TGCAGTGCTAGCGAGACTAGCTTGTACGAGCAGTACTTC.

This clonotype occurred many times. This chain connects TRBV2 to TRBJ1-5; D ambiguous. Trimming stripped 1 base from V and 4 bases from J, with 5 bases between. Per germline, CDR1 SNHLY and CDR2 FYNNEI. This CDR3 comprises 13 residues. The DNA for the CDR3 is TGTGCCAGCAGTGAAGATGGGAATCAGCCCCAGCATTTT. It encodes CASSEDGNQPQHF.

The chain uses TRBV19 and TRBJ1-4; D remains ambiguous. The CDR3 extends over 14 amino acids. V dropped 6 bases and J dropped 7 bases, with 15 bases sitting between them. Germline V gene lookup returns CDR1 LNHDA and CDR2 SQIVND (reference sequence). The CDR3 reads CASSLSGITEKLFF. In DNA form, the CDR3 reads TGTGCCAGTAGCCTTAGCGGGATTACTGAAAAACTGTTTTTT.

This clonotype was seen many times. This chain links TRBV29-1 with TRBJ2-6, with a weak D call TRBD2 (6 bases). Germline V gene lookup returns CDR1 SQVTM and CDR2 ANQGSEA. This CDR3 is 14 amino acids long. Trimming shortened V by 3 bases and J by 4 bases, and 10 bases separated the two germline ends. CDR3 protein: CSVDGGSGANVLTF. In DNA form, the CDR3 reads TGCAGCGTTGATGGGGGGTCCGGGGCCAACGTCCTGACTTTC.

The gene calls are TRBV6-6 and TRBJ2-1; 7 bases agree with TRBD1. The CDR3 length is 15 residues. Per the germline V gene, CDR1 is MNHNY and CDR2 is SVGAGI (reference sequence). V trimming: 4 bases; J trimming: 7 bases; junction bases outside the gene matches: 10. CDR3 protein: CASSCSRTGLNEQFF. In nucleotides, the CDR3 is TGTGCCAGCAGTTGCTCAAGGACAGGTTTAAATGAGCAGTTCTTC.

The chain links TRBV15 to TRBJ1-2; 7 nucleotides agree with TRBD1. V lost 3 bases, J lost 2 bases, and 6 bases stayed unmatched. The germline V gene encodes CDR1 LNHNV and CDR2 YYDKDF (reference sequence). This CDR3 has 15 amino acids. CDR3 nucleotide sequence: TGTGCCACCAGCAGTTTATTCAGGGGGAACTATGGCTACACCTTC. This codes for CATSSLFRGNYGYTF. The full variable domain, rest sourced from reference TRBV15 and TRBJ1-2, is DAMVIQNPRYQVTQFGKPVTLSCSQTLNHNVMYWYQQKSSQAPKLLFHYYDKDFNNEADTPDNFQSRRPNTSFCFLDIRSPGLGDTAMYLCATSSLFRGNYGYTFGSGTRLTVV.

This clonotype was counted at least ten times. The chain is built from TRBV19 and TRBJ1-5; the D is unclear. The CDR3 is 12 residues long. Germline assignment: CDR1 LNHDA and CDR2 SQIVND (reference sequence). Trimming took 7 bases from V and 6 from J, leaving 10 bases between them. The CDR3 DNA reads TGTGCCAGTACTCGGGGTTTTCAGCCCCAGCATTTT. It codes for CASTRGFQPQHF. Full variable domain (rest looked up from reference TRBV19 and TRBJ1-5): DGGITQSPKYLFRKEGQNVTLSCEQNLNHDAMYWYRQDPGQGLRLIYYSQIVNDFQKGDIAEGYSVSREKKESFPLTVTSAQKNPTAFYLCASTRGFQPQHFGDGTRLSIL.

This clonotype was seen just once. V is TRBV7-8 and J is TRBJ2-1; 13 nucleotides align to TRBD2. From germline, CDR1 is SGHVS and CDR2 FQNEAQ. The CDR3 is 15 residues long. Trimming at V came to 5 bases and at J to 7 bases, leaving 5 bases not matched to a gene. The chain's CDR3 is CASSARTSGRNEQFF. CDR3 nucleotide sequence: TGTGCCAGCAGCGCCCGGACTAGCGGGAGAAATGAGCAGTTCTTC.

Ten or more counts support this clonotype. The rearrangement links TRBV6-6 to TRBJ2-7, with D tentatively TRBD1 (5 bases). V gave up 5 bases and J gave up 3 bases, with 14 bases separating them. CDR1 is MNHNY and CDR2 is SVGAGI in the germline V gene (reference sequence). The CDR3 is 14 amino acids. In nucleotides, the CDR3 is TGTGCCAGCAGTCAACAGGTGCCGAACTACGAGCAGTACTTC. It yields the protein CASSQQVPNYEQYF.

This clonotype showed up just a few times. This chain uses TRBV18 with TRBJ2-7, with TRBD2 matching 14 bases. The CDR3 spans 15 residues. With V trimmed by 6 bases and J by 3 bases, 4 bases remained unmatched. In germline, CDR1 is KGHSH, CDR2 LQKENI. The CDR3 region is CASSGTSGSFYEQYF. CDR3 sequence (DNA): TGTGCCAGCTCCGGGACTAGCGGGAGCTTCTACGAGCAGTACTTC. Combining the CDR3 with reference TRBV18 and TRBJ2-7 gives the whole variable domain NAGVMQNPRHLVRRRGQEARLRCSPMKGHSHVYWYRQLPEEGLKFMVYLQKENIIDESGMPKERFSAEFPKEGPSILRIQQVVRGDSAAYFCASSGTSGSFYEQYFGPGTRLTVT.